The 8 T cell receptor beta chains presented below share a single source sample, sequenced in a study of Graves' ophthalmopathy and Graves' hyperthyroidism. TCR beta CDR3 regions were amplified from RNA transcripts. Amplification began with first-round RT-PCR using HTBI primers, then second-round multiplex PCR was performed. TCRdb called the multiplex PCR reads again in MiXCR, with one record for every CDR3 protein. This sample has 500,000 to 600,000 distinct CDR3 sequences, with less than 40% found just once. Sequenced material: peripheral blood or thyroid tissue (not recorded which). The receptors here all came from an adult man with Graves' hyperthyroidism.

The chain combines TRBV12-3 or TRBV12-4 with TRBJ2-7; the D gene is possibly TRBD2 (6 bases). V lost 5 bases, J lost 3 bases, and 20 bases lay in between. The CDR3 has 16 amino acids. The CDR3 reads CASSEAEGQLVYEQYF. For the CDR3, the DNA is TGTGCCAGCAGTGAAGCGGAGGGTCAACTCGTCTACGAGCAGTACTTC.

This clonotype was recorded at least ten times. The J gene is TRBJ1-1, the V gene TRBV2; 10 bases match TRBD1. Germline V CDR1 and CDR2: SNHLY, FYNNEI. This CDR3 is 15 amino acids long. Trimming took 6 bases from V and 2 from J; bases not matched to a gene: 6. CDR3: CASRKGTGENTEAFF. CDR3 nucleotides: TGTGCCAGCAGGAAGGGGACAGGGGAAAACACTGAAGCTTTCTTT.

V and J are TRBV4-1 and TRBJ1-2; D is ambiguous. Germline-derived CDR1 and CDR2 are MGHRA and YSYEKL. The CDR3 is 14 residues long. V lost 8 bases and J 4 bases, leaving 17 bases between the germline ends. The CDR3 DNA reads TGCGCCAGCCGGGAGGGAGGGAGCATCTATGGCTACACCTTC. Translation: CASREGGSIYGYTF.

This sequence joins TRBV2 and TRBJ2-5; the D gene could be TRBD1 or TRBD2 (5 bases each). Germline V gene sequence: CDR1 SNHLY, CDR2 FYNNEI. The V gene lost 8 bases and the J gene lost 5 bases, with 9 bases spanning the gap. This CDR3 region has 11 residues. The DNA of the CDR3 is TGTGCCAGCGGGACGGGGGAGACCCAGTACTTC. Protein: CASGTGETQYF.

A word on this clonotype: Mismatch with germline at one junction end may stem from a read error. The rearrangement joins TRBV7-9 to TRBJ2-7; the match to TRBD1 covers 10 bases. Germline V gene lookup returns CDR1 SEHNR and CDR2 FQNEAQ (reference sequence). The CDR3 length is 16 residues. The CDR3 region has the DNA TGCGCCAGCAGCCAAGAAACCGGGACAGGGGACTACGAGCAGTACTTC. This codes for CASSQETGTGDYEQYF.

Remarks on this clonotype: Germline is not matched at one junction end, which may reflect a read error. The rearrangement links TRBV5-1 to TRBJ2-5; D is undetermined. The CDR3 loop spans 13 amino acids. Germline-derived CDR1 and CDR2 are SGHRS and YFSETQ. The CDR3 reads CASGLAQQETQYF. The CDR3 nucleotides read TGCGCCAGCGGCTTGGCACAGCAAGAGACCCAGTACTTC.

With regard to this clonotype: The final CDR3 position lacks the conserved phenylalanine or tryptophan, pointing to a likely read error. The CDR3 region has the DNA TGTGCCAGCAGCCCGGGACAGATCAATTCACCCCTCCACTCT. This gives the protein CASSPGQINSPLHS. The V and J genes are TRBV11-1 and TRBJ1-6; the match to TRBD1 covers 7 bases. Germline-derived CDR1 and CDR2 are SGHAT and FQDESV (reference sequence). The junction had 5 bases not matched to a gene; V was cut back by 5 bases and J by 7 bases. This CDR3 spans 14 amino acids.

Worth noting for this clonotype: A junction boundary mismatches the germline segment, possibly from a read error. The genes are TRBV25-1 and TRBJ2-5; D gene ambiguous. The V gene's germline CDR1 is MGHDK and CDR2 SYGVNS. The CDR3 is made up of 16 amino acids. CDR3 sequence reads: CASSPPAVDLQEAQYF. For the CDR3, the DNA is TGTGCCAGCAGCCCCCCGGCGGTAGACCTCCAAGAGGCCCAGTACTTC.